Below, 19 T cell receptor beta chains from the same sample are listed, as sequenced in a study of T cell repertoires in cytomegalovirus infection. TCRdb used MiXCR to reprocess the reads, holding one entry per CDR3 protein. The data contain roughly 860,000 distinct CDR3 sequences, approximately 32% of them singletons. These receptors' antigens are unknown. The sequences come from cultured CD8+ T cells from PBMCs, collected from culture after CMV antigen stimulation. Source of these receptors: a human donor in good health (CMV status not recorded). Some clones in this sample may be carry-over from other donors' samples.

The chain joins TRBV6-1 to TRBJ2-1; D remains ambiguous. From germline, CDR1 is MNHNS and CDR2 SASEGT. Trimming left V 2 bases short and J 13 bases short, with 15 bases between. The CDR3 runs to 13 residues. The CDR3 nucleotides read TGTGCCAGCAGTGAATTGGGGTGGGTGGAACAGTTCTTC. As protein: CASSELGWVEQFF.

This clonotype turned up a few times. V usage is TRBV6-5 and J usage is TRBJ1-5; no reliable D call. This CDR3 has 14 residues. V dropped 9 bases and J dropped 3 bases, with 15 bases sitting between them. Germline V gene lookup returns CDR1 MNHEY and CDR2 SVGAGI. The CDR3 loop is CASSEDGYNQPQHF. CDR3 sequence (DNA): TGTGCCAGTTCAGAGGACGGTTACAATCAGCCCCAGCATTTT.

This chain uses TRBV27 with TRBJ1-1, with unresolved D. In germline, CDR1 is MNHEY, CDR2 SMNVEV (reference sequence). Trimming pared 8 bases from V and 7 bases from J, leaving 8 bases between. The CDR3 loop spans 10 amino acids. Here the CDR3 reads CASGHSEAFF. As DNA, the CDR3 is TGTGCCAGCGGGCACAGTGAAGCTTTCTTT.

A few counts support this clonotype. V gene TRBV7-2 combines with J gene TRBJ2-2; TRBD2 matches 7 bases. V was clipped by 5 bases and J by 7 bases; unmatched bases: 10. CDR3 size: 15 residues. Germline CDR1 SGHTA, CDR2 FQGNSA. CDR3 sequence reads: CASSPMGGFIGELFF. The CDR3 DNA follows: TGTGCCAGCAGCCCCATGGGAGGGTTTATCGGGGAGCTGTTTTTT.

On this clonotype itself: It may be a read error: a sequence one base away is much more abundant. CDR3 residues: CASSPPGSGPPTYEQYF. CDR3 nucleotide sequence: TGTGCCAGCTCACCACCTGGGAGCGGACCTCCGACCTACGAGCAGTACTTC. The chain couples TRBV18 to TRBJ2-7, with a tentative D call TRBD2 (5 bases). Trimming removed 0 bases from V and 2 bases from J, with 17 bases in between. Germline values: CDR1 KGHSH, CDR2 LQKENI. The CDR3 length is 17 residues.

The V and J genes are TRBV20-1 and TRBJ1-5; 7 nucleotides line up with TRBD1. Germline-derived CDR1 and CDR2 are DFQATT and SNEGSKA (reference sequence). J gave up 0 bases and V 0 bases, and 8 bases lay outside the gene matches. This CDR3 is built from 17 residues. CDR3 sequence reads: CSARDSHRGFSNQPQHF. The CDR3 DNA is TGCAGTGCTAGAGATTCTCACAGGGGTTTTAGCAATCAGCCCCAGCATTTT.

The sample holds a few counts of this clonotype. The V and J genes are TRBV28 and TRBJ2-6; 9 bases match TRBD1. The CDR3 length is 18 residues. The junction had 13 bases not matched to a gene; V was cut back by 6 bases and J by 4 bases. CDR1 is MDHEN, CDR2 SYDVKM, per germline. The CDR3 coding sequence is TGTGCCAGCAGCATAGAACAGGGGGCGCAATCCGGGGCCAACGTCCTGACTTTC. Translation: CASSIEQGAQSGANVLTF.

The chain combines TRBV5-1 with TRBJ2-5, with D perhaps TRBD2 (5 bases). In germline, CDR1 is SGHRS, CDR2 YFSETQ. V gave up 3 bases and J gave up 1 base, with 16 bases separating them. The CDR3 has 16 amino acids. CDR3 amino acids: CASSWPKEGFQETQYF. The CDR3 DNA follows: TGCGCCAGCAGCTGGCCCAAAGAGGGCTTCCAAGAGACCCAGTACTTC.

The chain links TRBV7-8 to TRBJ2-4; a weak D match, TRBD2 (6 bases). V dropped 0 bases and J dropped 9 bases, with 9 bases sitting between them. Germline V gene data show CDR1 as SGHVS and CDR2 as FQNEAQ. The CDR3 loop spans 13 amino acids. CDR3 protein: CASSLAVGGIQYF. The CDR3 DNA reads TGTGCCAGCAGCTTAGCGGTGGGGGGCATTCAGTACTTC.

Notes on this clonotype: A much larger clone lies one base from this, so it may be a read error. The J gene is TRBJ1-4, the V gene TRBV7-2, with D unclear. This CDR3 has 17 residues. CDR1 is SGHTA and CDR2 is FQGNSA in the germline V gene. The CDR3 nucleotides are TGTGCCAACAGCTCTAGTTTTGAGGGCAGCGAGGATGAAAAACTGTTTTTT. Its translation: CANSSSFEGSEDEKLFF.

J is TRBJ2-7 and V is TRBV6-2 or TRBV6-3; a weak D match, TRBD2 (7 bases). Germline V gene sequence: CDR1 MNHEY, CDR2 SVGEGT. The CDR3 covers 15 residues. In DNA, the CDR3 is TGTACCAGCAGTTACTCGAGGGAGGGGGGCTACGAGCAGTACGTC. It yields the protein CTSSYSREGGYEQYV.

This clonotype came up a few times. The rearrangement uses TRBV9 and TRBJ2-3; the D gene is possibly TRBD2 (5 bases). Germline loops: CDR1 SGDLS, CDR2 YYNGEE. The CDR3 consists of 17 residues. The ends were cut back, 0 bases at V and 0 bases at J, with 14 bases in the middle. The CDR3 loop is CASSVDRSAYSTDTQYF. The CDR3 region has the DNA TGTGCCAGCAGCGTAGATCGTAGCGCTTACAGCACAGATACGCAGTATTTT.

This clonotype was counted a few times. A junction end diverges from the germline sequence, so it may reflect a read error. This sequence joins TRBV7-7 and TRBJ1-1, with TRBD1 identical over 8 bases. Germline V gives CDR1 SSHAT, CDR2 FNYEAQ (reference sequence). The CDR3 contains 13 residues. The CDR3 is CASSLEQGDEAFF. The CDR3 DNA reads TGTGCTAGCAGCTTAGAACAGGGGGATGAAGCTTTCTTT.

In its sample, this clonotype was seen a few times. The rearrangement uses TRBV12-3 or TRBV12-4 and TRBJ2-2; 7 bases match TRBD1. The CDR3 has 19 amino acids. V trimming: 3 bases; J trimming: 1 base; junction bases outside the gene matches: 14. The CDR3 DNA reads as TGTGCCAGCAGTTTTGGGTACCCCTTAGGGACAGAGAACACCGGGGAGCTGTTTTTT. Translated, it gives CASSFGYPLGTENTGELFF.

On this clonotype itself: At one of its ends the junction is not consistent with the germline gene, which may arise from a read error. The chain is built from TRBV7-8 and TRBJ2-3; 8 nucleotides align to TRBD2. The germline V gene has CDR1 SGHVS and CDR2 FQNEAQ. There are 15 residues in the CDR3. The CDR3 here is CASSLASGGVDPQYF. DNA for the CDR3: TGTGCCAGCAGCTTAGCGAGCGGGGGAGTAGATCCGCAGTATTTT. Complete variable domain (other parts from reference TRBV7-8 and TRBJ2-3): GAGVSQSPRYKVAKRGQDVALRCDPISGHVSLFWYQQALGQGPEFLTYFQNEAQLDKSGLPSDRFFAERPEGSVSTLKIQRTQQEDSAVYLCASSLASGGVDPQYFGPGTRLTVL.

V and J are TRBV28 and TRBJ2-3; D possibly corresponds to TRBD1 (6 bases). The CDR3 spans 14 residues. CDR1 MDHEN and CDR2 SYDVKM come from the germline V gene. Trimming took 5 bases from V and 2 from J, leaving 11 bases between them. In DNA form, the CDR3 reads TGTGCCAGCAGTGACCGGGACAACACAGATACGCAGTATTTT. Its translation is CASSDRDNTDTQYF.

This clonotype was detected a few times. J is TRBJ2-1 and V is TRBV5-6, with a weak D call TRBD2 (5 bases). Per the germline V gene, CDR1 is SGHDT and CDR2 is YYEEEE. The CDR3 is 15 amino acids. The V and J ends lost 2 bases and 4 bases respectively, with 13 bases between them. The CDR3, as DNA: TGTGCCAGCAGCTTTAACCGGGGTACATACAATGAGCAGTTCTTC. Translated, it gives CASSFNRGTYNEQFF.

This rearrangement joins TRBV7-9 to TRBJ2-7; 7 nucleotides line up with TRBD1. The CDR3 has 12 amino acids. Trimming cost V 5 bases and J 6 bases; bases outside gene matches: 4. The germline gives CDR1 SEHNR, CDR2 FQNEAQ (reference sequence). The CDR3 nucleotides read TGTGCCAGCAGCCCCGGACAGGCCGAGCAGTACTTC. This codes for CASSPGQAEQYF.

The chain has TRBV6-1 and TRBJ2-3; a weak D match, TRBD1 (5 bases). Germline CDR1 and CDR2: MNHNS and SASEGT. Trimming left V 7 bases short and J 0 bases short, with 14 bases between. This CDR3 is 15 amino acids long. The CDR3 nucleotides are TGTGCCAGCACCCAAGACAGTTCTAGCACAGATACGCAGTATTTT. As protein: CASTQDSSSTDTQYF.